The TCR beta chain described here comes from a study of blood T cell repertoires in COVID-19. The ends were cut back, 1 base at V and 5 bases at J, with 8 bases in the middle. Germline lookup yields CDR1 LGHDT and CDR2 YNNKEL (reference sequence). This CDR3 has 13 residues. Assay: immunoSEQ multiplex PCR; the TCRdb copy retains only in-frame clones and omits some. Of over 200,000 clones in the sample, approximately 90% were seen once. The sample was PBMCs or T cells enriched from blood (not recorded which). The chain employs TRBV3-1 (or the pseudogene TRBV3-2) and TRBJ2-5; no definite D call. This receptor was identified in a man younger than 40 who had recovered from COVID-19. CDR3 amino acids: CASSQAAMETQYF. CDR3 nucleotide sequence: TGTGCCAGCAGCCAAGCCGCGATGGAGACCCAGTACTTC.